This T cell receptor (beta chain) was identified in a study of PD-1 blockade in classical Hodgkin lymphoma. Comments on this clone: The antigen remains undetermined.

Assay: immunoSEQ multiplex PCR; the TCRdb copy retains only in-frame clones and omits some. The table includes approximately 11,000 clones, less than 80% detected once. All patients relapsed after autologous stem cell transplantation, and brentuximab vedotin exposure varied. Overall study results and limits: At C4D1, TCR diversity had climbed significantly for CD4+ cells, though not for CD8+ cells.

V lost 4 bases to trimming and J lost 2 bases, with 19 bases between them. From germline, CDR1 is SGHRS and CDR2 YFSETQ. CDR3 size: 16 residues. This material consisted of peripheral blood mononuclear cells (PBMCs), taken at baseline. The clonotype was recovered from a human donor with classical Hodgkin lymphoma. This chain connects TRBV5-1 to TRBJ2-7, with TRBD1 as a possible D gene (7 bases). CDR3 in amino acids: CASSLRDSRETYEQYF. As DNA, the CDR3 is TGCGCCAGCAGCCTACGGGACAGTCGGGAGACCTACGAGCAGTACTTC.